Listed below are T cell receptor beta chains from one sample, sequenced in a study of human T cells and chemical hapten exposure. MiXCR was run by TCRdb on the RACE reads, yielding one entry per CDR3 protein. The sample lists more than 90,000 distinct CDR3 sequences, approximately 10% occurring once. The source was whole blood, collected in connection with sensitization to the hapten diphenylcyclopropenone (DPC). The source is a middle-aged woman with alopecia areata. Some clones in this sample may be carry-over from other donors' samples. Both conserved end residues are part of each CDR3. Each record gives: D gene, V gene, CDR3 length, clone size, J gene, CDR3 protein, CDR3 DNA. The D gene is left open where the match is weak. The size entry is marked missing in some rows and otherwise reads once, few, many or a size class.

NA	TRBV7-6	14	many	TRBJ2-2	CASSLRPEDGELFF	TGTGCCAGCAGCTTAAGACCCGAGGACGGGGAGCTGTTTTTT
NA	TRBV27	14	many	TRBJ2-7	CASSTGMGKYEQYF	TGTGCCAGCAGTACAGGGATGGGCAAATACGAGCAGTACTTC
NA	TRBV18	13	NA	TRBJ1-2	CASSQAGLYGYTF	TGTGCCAGCTCACAAGCCGGACTCTATGGCTACACCTTC
TRBD2	TRBV6-1	17	few	TRBJ2-1	CASSRGTSGREFDEQFF	TGTGCCAGCAGCCGAGGGACTAGCGGGAGGGAGTTTGATGAGCAGTTCTTC
NA	TRBV12-3/TRBV12-4	13	few	TRBJ1-4	CASSLGGREKLFF	TGTGCCAGCAGTTTAGGGGGGCGGGAAAAACTGTTTTTT
NA	TRBV12-3/TRBV12-4	14	NA	TRBJ1-6	CASSFGQLNSPLHF	TGTGCCAGCAGTTTTGGCCAACTTAATTCACCCCTCCACTTT
NA	TRBV10-3	18	many	TRBJ1-3	CAISESRPQFTSGNTIYF	TGTGCCATCAGTGAATCAAGGCCACAATTTACCTCTGGAAACACCATATATTTT
NA	TRBV24-1	16	many	TRBJ2-1	CATSDPSGDTYNEQFF	TGTGCCACCAGTGATCCGTCTGGGGATACCTACAATGAGCAGTTCTTC
NA	TRBV6-6	16	many	TRBJ2-5	CASSYPQGDVQETQYF	TGTGCCAGCAGTTACCCACAAGGGGATGTCCAAGAGACCCAGTACTTC
NA	TRBV7-6	12	few	TRBJ1-1	CASRPRGAEAFF	TGTGCCAGCAGGCCGAGAGGGGCGGAAGCTTTCTTT
NA	TRBV28	16	NA	TRBJ2-1	CASSLWAGQSYNEQFF	TGTGCCAGCAGTTTATGGGCGGGACAGTCCTACAATGAGCAGTTCTTC
NA	TRBV6-5	12	NA	TRBJ1-4	CASSRANEKLFF	TGTGCCAGCAGTAGGGCCAATGAAAAACTGTTTTTT
NA	TRBV6-2/TRBV6-3	15	few	TRBJ2-3	CASTPGPAGPDTQYF	TGTGCCAGCACCCCGGGCCCAGCCGGGCCAGATACGCAGTATTTT
NA	TRBV28	15	few	TRBJ2-3	CASSQQGRGSDTQYF	TGTGCCAGCAGTCAACAGGGGAGGGGGTCAGATACGCAGTATTTT
NA	TRBV19	14	few	TRBJ1-4	CASSMGEPDEKLFF	TGTGCCAGTAGTATGGGCGAACCGGATGAAAAACTGTTTTTT
NA	TRBV7-6	11	few	TRBJ2-5	CASSARETQYF	TGTGCCAGCAGCGCTCGGGAGACCCAGTACTTC
TRBD1	TRBV27	19	NA	TRBJ2-6	CASSFTGTDDYSGANVLTF	TGTGCCAGCAGTTTCACCGGGACAGATGACTACTCTGGGGCCAACGTCCTGACTTTC
NA	TRBV28	12	few	TRBJ1-6	CASSLNNSPLHF	TGTGCCAGCAGTCTCAATAATTCACCCCTCCACTTT
NA	TRBV28	13	NA	TRBJ2-7	CASYRNPPGEQYF	TGTGCCAGCTACAGGAACCCTCCGGGAGAGCAGTACTTC
NA	TRBV4-2	12	NA	TRBJ1-5	CASSHKDQPQHF	TGTGCCAGCAGCCACAAGGATCAGCCCCAGCATTTT
NA	TRBV11-1	13	many	TRBJ2-1	CASEAGTYNEQFF	TGTGCCAGCGAGGCGGGAACCTACAATGAGCAGTTCTTC
NA	TRBV20-1	13	many	TRBJ2-7	CSVPPDRGYEQYF	TGCAGTGTCCCCCCCGACCGGGGCTACGAGCAGTACTTC
NA	TRBV29-1	15	NA	TRBJ1-2	CSVEVPARSGHGYTF	TGCAGCGTTGAAGTGCCCGCAAGGAGCGGCCACGGCTACACCTTC
NA	TRBV11-2	13	few	TRBJ2-2	CASSLSRGGELFF	TGTGCCAGCAGCTTAAGTCGGGGCGGGGAGCTGTTTTTT
NA	TRBV5-6	13	NA	TRBJ2-5	CASNRGAQETQYF	TGTGCCAGCAACCGGGGGGCGCAAGAGACCCAGTACTTC
TRBD2	TRBV10-3	15	many	TRBJ2-7	CAITYGTSGTYEQYF	TGTGCCATCACCTACGGGACTAGCGGGACCTACGAGCAGTACTTC
NA	TRBV29-1	13	NA	TRBJ1-1	CSVADRLNTEAFF	TGCAGCGTTGCCGACAGACTGAACACTGAAGCTTTCTTT
TRBD1	TRBV9	16	few	TRBJ1-1	CASSAWTGRGLTEAFF	TGTGCCAGCAGCGCTTGGACAGGGAGGGGTCTAACTGAAGCTTTCTTT
TRBD2	TRBV27	14	few	TRBJ2-1	CASSLAGVYNEQFF	TGTGCCAGCAGTTTAGCGGGGGTGTACAATGAGCAGTTCTTC
TRBD2	TRBV12-3/TRBV12-4	15	NA	TRBJ2-7	CASSPSSGRGDEQYF	TGTGCCAGCAGTCCTTCTAGCGGGAGAGGGGACGAGCAGTACTTC
NA	TRBV11-2	16	many	TRBJ2-5	CASSSGLAGSQETQYF	TGTGCCAGCAGCTCTGGGCTAGCAGGGTCCCAAGAGACCCAGTACTTC
TRBD1	TRBV27	16	NA	TRBJ2-6	CASRQGTNSGANVLTF	TGTGCCAGCCGACAGGGAACTAACTCTGGGGCCAACGTCCTGACTTTC
NA	TRBV7-2	14	many	TRBJ2-5	CASSFSYNQETQYF	TGTGCCAGCAGCTTTAGCTACAACCAAGAGACCCAGTACTTC
TRBD2	TRBV12-3/TRBV12-4	14	NA	TRBJ2-7	CASSPTAGGPEQYF	TGTGCCAGCAGTCCCACCGCGGGAGGGCCCGAGCAGTACTTC
NA	TRBV30	10	few	TRBJ2-7	CAWGLQRQYF	TGTGCCTGGGGATTACAGCGGCAGTACTTC
TRBD1	TRBV15	15	NA	TRBJ2-7	CATSRKTGTAAEQYF	TGTGCCACCAGCAGAAAAACCGGGACAGCTGCCGAGCAGTACTTC
NA	TRBV7-8	12	NA	TRBJ2-2	CASSLAGGELFF	TGTGCCAGCAGCTTAGCGGGCGGGGAGCTGTTTTTT
NA	TRBV12-3/TRBV12-4	13	NA	TRBJ1-6	CASSRTENSPLHF	TGTGCCAGCAGTAGGACAGAGAATTCACCCCTCCACTTT
TRBD1	TRBV7-8	18	many	TRBJ1-5	CASSSGLRGLAANQPQHF	TGTGCCAGCAGCTCGGGCCTCAGGGGGCTGGCGGCAAATCAGCCCCAGCATTTT
TRBD2	TRBV7-2	15	many	TRBJ2-1	CASRSGTSGGNEQFF	TGTGCCAGCAGATCCGGGACTAGCGGGGGGAATGAGCAGTTCTTC
TRBD2	TRBV19	16	NA	TRBJ2-3	CASSTLGLAGTDTQYF	TGTGCCAGTAGTACCCTGGGACTAGCGGGAACAGATACGCAGTATTTT
TRBD1	TRBV20-1	12	many	TRBJ2-7	CSASDRGWEQYF	TGCAGTGCTAGCGACAGGGGATGGGAGCAGTACTTC
NA	TRBV12-3/TRBV12-4	14	many	TRBJ1-4	CASSPTGPNEKLFF	TGTGCCAGCAGCCCGACAGGCCCTAATGAAAAACTGTTTTTT
NA	TRBV7-2	12	NA	TRBJ2-3	CASSRDPDTQYF	TGTGCCAGCAGCCGAGATCCAGATACGCAGTATTTT
NA	TRBV2	13	NA	TRBJ1-5	CASVPGGNQPQHF	TGTGCCAGCGTCCCGGGTGGCAATCAGCCCCAGCATTTT
NA	TRBV7-2	11	many	TRBJ2-3	CASSPPPTQYF	TGTGCCAGCAGCCCCCCACCTACGCAGTATTTT
NA	TRBV6-2/TRBV6-3	14	few	TRBJ2-7	CASSYSDISYEQYF	TGTGCCAGCAGTTACTCAGACATCTCCTACGAGCAGTACTTC